The 24 T cell receptor beta chains in this list originate from one sample, sequenced in a study of blood T cells in healthy people across ages. It was with a sample-barcoded 5' primer and a J-beta primer mix that a second PCR of roughly 7 to 12 cycles was run. TCRdb recomputed calls from the 5' RACE reads with MiXCR, one row per CDR3 protein. The table lists roughly 2 million distinct CDR3 sequences, roughly 50% of them singletons. Sequenced input: blood. All receptors derive from a woman between 40 and 55 years old in good health.

This sequence joins TRBV10-3 and TRBJ2-5; 7 nucleotides match TRBD1. The end of the DNA aligns better with TRBJ2-7, so the J call may be wrong. Germline V gene data show CDR1 as ENHRY and CDR2 as SYGVKD. The CDR3 contains 15 residues. The CDR3 loop reads CAISADRDLTYEQYF. In DNA, the CDR3 is TGTGCCATCAGTGCCGACAGGGATCTTACCTACGAGCAGTACTTC.

The chain is built from TRBV6-5 and TRBJ1-2; possibly TRBD1 for D (5 bases). Germline lookup yields CDR1 MNHEY and CDR2 SVGAGI. Trimming pared 8 bases from V and 8 bases from J, leaving 21 bases between. The CDR3 contains 14 residues. CDR3 residues: CASRQGIKIGGYTF. The CDR3 bases are TGTGCCAGCCGCCAGGGTATAAAGATTGGGGGCTACACCTTC.

The rearrangement links TRBV10-2 to TRBJ2-1, with 11 bases aligning to TRBD2. After removal of 6 bases from V and 10 bases from J, the junction contained 17 bases not matched to a gene. Germline CDR1 WSHSY, CDR2 SAAADI. The CDR3 sequence is 17 residues long. The DNA for the CDR3 is TGCGCCAGCAGGGGACACCGGGGACTAGCGGTTGGGGAAGAGCAGTTCTTC. It encodes CASRGHRGLAVGEEQFF.

The gene calls are TRBV5-1 and TRBJ2-5; D call uncertain. The germline gives CDR1 SGHRS, CDR2 YFSETQ. CDR3 length equals 13 residues. V lost 5 bases to trimming and J lost 3 bases, with 11 bases between them. The CDR3 DNA reads TGCGCCAGCAGTAGTGGCAGTGAAGAGACCCAGTACTTC. This sequence encodes CASSSGSEETQYF. Full variable domain (outside the CDR3, taken from reference TRBV5-1 and TRBJ2-5): KAGVTQTPRYLIKTRGQQVTLSCSPISGHRSVSWYQQTPGQGLQFLFEYFSETQRNKGNFPGRFSGRQFSNSRSEMNVSTLELGDSALYLCASSSGSEETQYFGPGTRLLVL.

DNA of the CDR3: TGTGCCAGCACCCTGAACTATGGGACAGAGCAGTTCTTC. Its protein product is CASTLNYGTEQFF. The rearrangement joins TRBV12-3 or TRBV12-4 to TRBJ2-1, with a possible D match to TRBD1 (6 bases). Trimming cost V 7 bases and J 10 bases, with 17 bases left between them. This CDR3 region has 13 residues.

The J gene is TRBJ2-1, the V gene TRBV20-1; 11 nucleotides align to TRBD2. Germline assignment: CDR1 DFQATT and CDR2 SNEGSKA (reference sequence). The CDR3 extends over 14 amino acids. Trimming removed 3 bases from V and 5 bases from J; junction bases left unmatched: 3. The CDR3 spells CSARASGGHNEQFF. The DNA for the CDR3 is TGCAGTGCTAGGGCTAGCGGGGGGCACAATGAGCAGTTCTTC.

About this clonotype itself: A much larger clone lies one base from this, so it may be a read error. This rearrangement joins TRBV28 to TRBJ2-7; possibly TRBD2 for D (5 bases). The CDR3 length is 16 residues. Germline CDR1 and CDR2: MDHEN and SYDVKM. Between the trimmed V and J ends, which lost 5 bases and 7 bases, there was a span of 24 bases. CDR3 coding DNA: TGTGCCAGCAGTCCTCCTAGTAGCGCCTCCTACAATGAGCAGTACTTC. This codes for CASSPPSSASYNEQYF.

This clonotype was picked up a small number of times. This chain uses TRBV25-1 with TRBJ2-3; D gene uncertain. CDR1 and CDR2 (germline): MGHDK, SYGVNS. CDR3 size: 16 residues. Trimming took 2 bases from V and 2 from J, leaving 14 bases between them. In DNA, the CDR3 is TGTGCCAGCAGTGAAACGAGGAGCCTCTACACAGATACGCAGTATTTT. Translating gives CASSETRSLYTDTQYF.

This clonotype was observed a handful of times. The chain carries TRBV7-2 and TRBJ1-2; TRBD1 matches at 7 bases. J gave up 2 bases and V 4 bases, and 16 bases lay outside the gene matches. CDR1 is SGHTA, CDR2 FQGNSA, per germline. The CDR3 has 18 residues. CDR3 DNA: TGTGCCAGCAGCTCCTTAGGGGACAGTGAGAACTTCAACTATGGCTACACCTTC. Translation: CASSSLGDSENFNYGYTF. The whole variable domain, filled in from reference TRBV7-2 and TRBJ1-2, reads GAGVSQSPSNKVTEKGKDVELRCDPISGHTALYWYRQSLGQGLEFLIYFQGNSAPDKSGLPSDRFSAERTGGSVSTLTIQRTQQEDSAVYLCASSSLGDSENFNYGYTFGSGTRLTVV.

The V and J genes are TRBV20-1 and TRBJ2-3, with 12 nucleotides matching TRBD2. CDR1 is DFQATT and CDR2 is SNEGSKA in the germline V gene (reference sequence). CDR3 size: 14 residues. With V trimmed by 3 bases and J by 5 bases, 3 bases remained unmatched. The CDR3 protein is CSARASGGGDTQYF. As DNA, the CDR3 is TGCAGTGCTAGGGCTAGCGGGGGGGGAGATACGCAGTATTTT.

The gene calls are TRBV27 and TRBJ2-3; TRBD1 matches 7 bases. Losses at the gene ends were 3 bases for V and 0 bases for J; bases not matched to a gene: 12. The CDR3 extends over 18 amino acids. Germline V gene data show CDR1 as MNHEY and CDR2 as SMNVEV (reference sequence). The CDR3 coding sequence is TGTGCCAGCAGTTTTCGCCCCATCCGGGACAGTAGCACAGATACGCAGTATTTT. As protein: CASSFRPIRDSSTDTQYF.

The CDR3 bases are TGTGCCAGCAGTGAATGGGGACAGACACAAGAGACCCAGTACTTC. This encodes CASSEWGQTQETQYF. V usage is TRBV25-1 and J usage is TRBJ2-5, with 7 bases lining up with TRBD1. V shed 1 base, J shed 2 bases, and the junction held 4 bases outside the gene matches. CDR3 length: 15 amino acids. Germline loops: CDR1 MGHDK, CDR2 SYGVNS.

The genes are TRBV6-5 and TRBJ2-3; 7 bases are a match to TRBD1. Germline values: CDR1 MNHEY, CDR2 SVGAGI. The CDR3 length is 15 residues. V gave up 2 bases and J gave up 3 bases; unmatched junction bases: 5. For the CDR3, the DNA is TGTGCCAGCAGTTACGCCAGACAGGGTACAGATACGCAGTATTTT. Encoded protein: CASSYARQGTDTQYF.

This clonotype occurred a few times. This chain joins TRBV6-4 and TRBJ2-3, with 11 bases that match TRBD1. CDR1 and CDR2 from the germline V gene are MRHNA and SNTAGT. This CDR3 region has 15 residues. The ends lost 4 bases at V and 6 bases at J; junction bases unmatched: 6. The CDR3 coding sequence is TGTGCCAGCAGTGGATCCGGGACAGGGGGGGATACGCAGTATTTT. Protein: CASSGSGTGGDTQYF.

On this clonotype itself: An end of the junction does not agree with germline; a read error may underlie this. The V call is TRBV11-1, the J call TRBJ2-7; D may be TRBD1 (5 bases). The CDR3 consists of 15 residues. Germline CDR1 SGHAT, CDR2 FQDESV (reference sequence). CDR3 DNA: TGTGCCAGCAGCTCAGGGTTCTCCAACTCCGACGAGCAGTACTTC. As protein: CASSSGFSNSDEQYF.

V gene TRBV6-5 combines with J gene TRBJ2-3, with 7 bases fitting TRBD1. Germline CDR1 and CDR2: MNHEY and SVGAGI. V lost 5 bases, J lost 0 bases, and 5 bases stayed unmatched. The CDR3 is 15 amino acids. The CDR3 region is CASSRRTGSTDTQYF. CDR3 coding DNA: TGTGCCAGCAGTCGACGGACAGGCAGCACAGATACGCAGTATTTT.

A remark on this clonotype: The germline gene is not matched at one end of the junction; a read error may be the cause. The chain couples TRBV11-2 to TRBJ2-1; 8 bases match TRBD2. In germline, CDR1 is SGHAT, CDR2 FQNNGV. CDR3 length: 19 residues. The chain's CDR3 is CASSSPFPGTRRSYSEQFF. Here the CDR3 DNA reads TGTGCCAGCAGCTCACCCTTCCCCGGGACTAGGAGGTCCTACAGTGAGCAGTTCTTC.

The V gene is TRBV4-2, the J gene TRBJ1-2; D is unclear. Germline V gives CDR1 LGHNA, CDR2 YNFKEQ. The CDR3 extends over 14 amino acids. Trimming left V 3 bases short and J 4 bases short, with 12 bases between. CDR3 DNA: TGTGCCAGCAGCCACCTCGGGGAATCCTATGGCTACACCTTC. The encoded protein is CASSHLGESYGYTF.

This sequence joins TRBV28 and TRBJ1-5; 9 bases match TRBD1. This CDR3 is built from 15 residues. The V gene's germline CDR1 is MDHEN and CDR2 SYDVKM. V lost 4 bases and J lost 3; bases outside the gene matches: 4. DNA of the CDR3: TGTGCCAGCAGTTCCACAGGGGGCTCCAATCAGCCCCAGCATTTT. Its protein product is CASSSTGGSNQPQHF.

This clonotype was recorded many times. The gene calls are TRBV29-1 and TRBJ2-5; 8 bases agree with TRBD1. CDR3 size: 11 residues. V was clipped by 7 bases and J by 5 bases; unmatched bases: 3. CDR1 is SQVTM, CDR2 ANQGSEA, per germline. In DNA, the CDR3 is TGCAGCGGACAGGGGCGTGAGACCCAGTACTTC. The encoded protein is CSGQGRETQYF.

This chain connects TRBV6-2 or TRBV6-3 to TRBJ2-3, with D possibly TRBD2 on 7 matching bases. Germline values: CDR1 MNHEY, CDR2 SVGEGT. The CDR3 runs 13 residues. Trimming removed 11 bases from V and 1 base from J, with 13 bases in between. The CDR3 spells CAAHGGRTDTQYF. The CDR3 nucleotides read TGTGCCGCCCACGGGGGGCGCACAGATACGCAGTATTTT.

The CDR3 DNA reads TGCGCCAGCAGCCAAGATAGCGGGGGGCTGGAACAAGAGACCCAGTACTTC. Its protein product is CASSQDSGGLEQETQYF. The chain links TRBV4-3 to TRBJ2-5; 10 bases map to TRBD2. V was clipped by 0 bases and J by 2 bases; unmatched bases: 6. The V gene's germline CDR1 is LGHNA and CDR2 YSLEER. The CDR3 contains 17 residues.

The chain combines TRBV10-3 with TRBJ2-3, with D perhaps being TRBD1 or TRBD2 (6 bases each). The CDR3 loop spans 17 amino acids. Germline CDR1 ENHRY, CDR2 SYGVKD. Trimming took off 6 bases at V and 5 bases at J, with 24 bases between the two ends. In DNA form, the CDR3 reads TGTGCCATCAGCCCCGGGGGCAGCCGAGTTGCGGGAGATACGCAGTATTTT. It encodes CAISPGGSRVAGDTQYF.

The gene calls are TRBV6-2 or TRBV6-3 and TRBJ2-1; TRBD1 matches at 7 bases. The end of the DNA is better explained by TRBJ2-7, so the J call may be wrong. Germline lookup yields CDR1 MNHEY and CDR2 SVGEGT. The CDR3 spans 15 residues. DNA for the CDR3: TGTGCCAGCAGCAAGGACAGGTTGGGGTACAATGAGCAGTACTTC. Protein product: CASSKDRLGYNEQYF.